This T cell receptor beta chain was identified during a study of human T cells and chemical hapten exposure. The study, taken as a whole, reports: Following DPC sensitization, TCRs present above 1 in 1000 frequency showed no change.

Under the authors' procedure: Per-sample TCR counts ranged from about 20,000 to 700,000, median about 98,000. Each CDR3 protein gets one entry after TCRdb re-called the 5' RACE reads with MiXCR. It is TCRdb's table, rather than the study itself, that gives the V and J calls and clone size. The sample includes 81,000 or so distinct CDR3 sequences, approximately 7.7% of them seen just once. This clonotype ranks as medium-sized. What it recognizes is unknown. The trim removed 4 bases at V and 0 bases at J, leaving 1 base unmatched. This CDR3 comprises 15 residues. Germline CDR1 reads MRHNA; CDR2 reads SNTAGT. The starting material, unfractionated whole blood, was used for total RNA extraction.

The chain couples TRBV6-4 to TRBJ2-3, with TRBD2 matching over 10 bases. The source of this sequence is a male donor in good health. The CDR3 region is CASSASGGSTDTQYF. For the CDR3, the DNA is TGTGCCAGCAGTGCTAGCGGGGGTAGCACAGATACGCAGTATTTT.